Sequencing of this T cell receptor (beta chain) was carried out in a study of CD8+ T cells in alopecia areata (dated by TCRdb to about 2018). Turning to the overall study: The treated patients, all with moderate-to-severe alopecia areata, were enrolled in an open-label pilot trial of oral tofacitinib given at 5 to 10 mg twice daily. Tofacitinib was administered for 6 to 18 months, and 6 months of follow-up off drug were then conducted to assess delayed response and recurrence. Disease severity in treated patients was measured with the SALT score, which quantifies the percentage of affected scalp surface area. The study used high-throughput TCRbeta sequencing to examine T cell clonal expansion in alopecia areata, in both the C3H/HeJ mouse model and human patients. Scalp tissue and sorted CD4+ and CD8+ peripheral blood T cells from patchy and totalis/universalis alopecia areata patients and from healthy controls were covered by human TCRbeta sequencing. Tofacitinib-treated patients had biopsies at baseline and at 4 and 24 weeks of treatment, with a later scalp biopsy in several patients. Scalp clonality was compared among normal scalp (n=4), patchy alopecia areata scalp (n=8), and alopecia totalis/universalis scalp (n=8). RNA came from the PAXgene miRNA kit for fixed scalp, the miRNeasy kit for PBMCs, and the RNeasy kit for mouse skin. Amplification of TCRbeta CDR3 regions was done by immunoSEQ multiplex PCR using 35 Vbeta forward primers and 13 Jbeta reverse primers. Here is what the overall study found, with its caveats: During tofacitinib treatment, many expanded lesional clones stuck around in both scalp and blood, and this persistence may partly explain why relapse happens after treatment is stopped. Shared TCR sequences between patients were less evident than in mice, which may be partly attributable to HLA diversity in the patient population. Scalp clonality and the number of expanded CD8+ clones among the top 100 scalp clones were significantly decreased by tofacitinib. Lesional scalp, especially in alopecia totalis/universalis, showed higher clonality and more expanded CD8+ clones than normal scalp, suggesting antigenic drive. Because the treated cohort was small and had just a single nonresponder, larger studies are needed to establish links between baseline CD8+ expansion and response. Unlike mouse skin, which is dominated by gammadelta T cells, normal human skin has resident alphabeta T cells that are also sequenced, and this complicates analysis of the scalp TCR repertoire.

In light of the paper, this sample's time point label describes: approximately 4 weeks on oral tofacitinib. The treatment or condition label here, explained by the study, means: oral pan-JAK inhibitor, 5-10 mg twice daily. From alopecia areata patients, peripheral blood was collected along with lesional scalp punch biopsies. After PBMCs were isolated by density centrifugation and stained for CD3, CD4 and CD8, a FACSAria was used to sort CD4+ and CD8+ T cells. The CDR3, cysteine through phenylalanine, is 15 amino acids long. The DNA shown is the 45-base CDR3, in frame from base 1. The junction shows trimming of 2 bases on V and 2 bases on J, and the gene matches do not reach 3 bases of it. CDR1 and CDR2 are read off the germline V gene as SGHRS and YFSETQ. Library creation used the immunoSEQ multiplex PCR assay. For TCR sequencing, RNA was extracted from every sample and reverse transcribed into cDNA to serve as template. SuperScript III was used to make first-strand cDNA, primed with a 2:1 mix of oligo-dT and random hexamers. A synthetic immune receptor repertoire was used to gauge amplification bias, and whatever bias remained was removed computationally. Concerning the study's data processing: Raw reads were preprocessed to remove errors, and CDR3 was defined by IMGT conventions from the conserved cysteine to phenylalanine. Clonality was computed as 1 minus the Shannon entropy, with the entropy normalized by log2 of the number of productive unique TCRs. Scalp TCRbeta sequences were cross-referenced with sorted blood CD4 and CD8 repertoires so that the CD4 or CD8 identity of scalp clones could be inferred. Held by TCRdb, this immuneACCESS table contains in-frame sequences only and omits some clones. Under half of the omission traces to an unresolved V gene where checked; the cause of the rest is unknown. The V and J calls and clone size are taken from that table; D and trimming were inferred from the DNA. The sample profile shows about 220,000 clones; more than 45% of them were found once. The ten largest clones capture 1.6% of the sample.

Note on this clone: Its antigen is currently not known. The input lacks base qualities; no much larger clone sits a single base away.

The chain was built from TRBV5-1 and TRBJ2-5; 10 bases in the junction line up with TRBD2. The sequencing used CD4+ T cells sorted from blood, collected at week 4, from a patient treated with tofacitinib. This clonotype was obtained from a human donor with alopecia areata. The nucleotides read TGCGCCAGCAGCTTCGGACTAGCGGTGCAAGAGACCCAGTACTTC. The resulting protein is CASSFGLAVQETQYF.